A single sample gave rise to the 18 T cell receptor beta chains below, sequenced in a study of CD8+ T cells in alopecia areata. Treatment of the sample: oral pan-JAK inhibitor, 5-10 mg twice daily. RNA was isolated and reverse transcribed to cDNA, the sequencing template. The assay was immunoSEQ multiplex PCR, and TCRdb's table has in-frame clones only and misses some. Of 150,000 to 250,000 clones in the sample, around 60% are singletons; the top ten hold roughly 3.3%. Source: CD4+ T cells sorted from blood, taken at week 4, from a patient treated with tofacitinib. The receptors were gathered from a human donor with alopecia areata.

The chain links TRBV7-9 to TRBJ2-2; D might be TRBD2 (5 bases). Trimming stripped 4 bases from V and 4 bases from J, with 19 bases between. Germline values: CDR1 SEHNR, CDR2 FQNEAQ (reference sequence). The CDR3 is made up of 17 amino acids. The DNA for the CDR3 is TGTGCCAGCAGCTCCTTTCGCGCCCCCGCGGGCACCGGGGAGCTGTTTTTT. It translates to CASSSFRAPAGTGELFF. The variable domain in full, completed from reference TRBV7-9 and TRBJ2-2, reads DTGVSQNPRHKITKRGQNVTFRCDPISEHNRLYWYRQTLGQGPEFLTYFQNEAQLEKSRLLSDRFSAERPKGSFSTLEIQRTEQGDSAMYLCASSSFRAPAGTGELFFGEGSRLTVL.

The chain couples TRBV30 to TRBJ2-5; D gene ambiguous. Trimming shortened V by 3 bases and J by 5 bases, and 10 bases separated the two germline ends. CDR3 size: 12 residues. Looked up from germline, CDR1 is GTSNPN and CDR2 is SVGIG (reference sequence). The CDR3 reads CAWRTARETQYF. CDR3 bases: TGTGCCTGGAGGACCGCCCGCGAGACCCAGTACTTC.

The chain employs TRBV30 and TRBJ1-1; no definite D call. CDR1 and CDR2 (germline): GTSNPN, SVGIG (reference sequence). The CDR3 has 13 amino acids. The V end lost 0 bases, the J end lost 0 bases, and 5 bases lay between the germline ends. As DNA, the CDR3 is TGTGCCTGGAGTGTAAATTTGAACACTGAAGCTTTCTTT. Translated: CAWSVNLNTEAFF. The full variable domain, rest sourced from reference TRBV30 and TRBJ1-1, is SQTIHQWPATLVQPVGSPLSLECTVEGTSNPNLYWYRQAAGRGLQLLFYSVGIGQISSEVPQNLSASRPQDRQFILSSKKLLLSDSGFYLCAWSVNLNTEAFFGQGTRLTVV.

The genes are TRBV29-1 and TRBJ2-7; tentatively, D is TRBD2 (7 bases). The CDR3 has 14 amino acids. Germline V gives CDR1 SQVTM, CDR2 ANQGSEA. Trimming took 3 bases from V and 4 from J, leaving 16 bases between them. CDR3 nucleotides: TGCAGCGTTGAGACCCAGGGGAGGGGGTACGAGCAGTACTTC. Its protein product is CSVETQGRGYEQYF.

The chain recombines TRBV25-1 with TRBJ2-1, with D possibly being TRBD1 (5 bases). The V end was cut by 3 bases, the J end by 0 bases, with 12 bases between. This CDR3 has 16 amino acids. The germline gives CDR1 MGHDK, CDR2 SYGVNS. The chain's CDR3 is CASSDPGSGSYNEQFF. CDR3 nucleotide sequence: TGTGCCAGCAGTGACCCAGGGTCAGGCTCCTACAATGAGCAGTTCTTC.

This clone occurred once. This chain connects TRBV25-1 to TRBJ2-1; 11 nucleotides match TRBD2. The germline V gene has CDR1 MGHDK and CDR2 SYGVNS. This CDR3 comprises 18 residues. The V segment lost 2 bases and the J segment 1 base; nucleotides outside the gene matches: 7. CDR3 nucleotides: TGTGCCAGCAGTGAACTAGCGGGGGGCCGAGGTTCCTACAATGAGCAGTTCTTC. Translated, it gives CASSELAGGRGSYNEQFF.

This clone came up a few times. The V and J genes are TRBV9 and TRBJ2-3; D is unclear. CDR3 length: 12 amino acids. The V end lost 3 bases, the J end lost 6 bases, and 8 bases lay between the germline ends. CDR1 is SGDLS, CDR2 YYNGEE, per germline. Written as DNA, the CDR3 is TGTGCCAGCAGCGCGTTGGCGGATACGCAGTATTTT. This sequence encodes CASSALADTQYF. The whole variable domain, remainder taken from reference TRBV9 and TRBJ2-3, is DSGVTQTPKHLITATGQRVTLRCSPRSGDLSVYWYQQSLDQGLQFLIQYYNGEERAKGNILERFSAQQFPDLHSELNLSSLELGDSALYFCASSALADTQYFGPGTRLTVL.

The rearrangement uses TRBV29-1 and TRBJ2-5; D may match TRBD1 or TRBD2 (6 bases each). This CDR3 has 15 amino acids. Germline V gives CDR1 SQVTM, CDR2 ANQGSEA. Trimming stripped 3 bases from V and 4 bases from J, with 18 bases between. CDR3 in amino acids: CSVDSPGGGGETQYF. CDR3 coding DNA: TGCAGCGTTGATTCCCCTGGAGGAGGGGGAGAGACCCAGTACTTC.

This clone occurred a few times. The rearrangement uses TRBV2 and TRBJ2-7, with unresolved D. The germline V gene encodes CDR1 SNHLY and CDR2 FYNNEI. This CDR3 contains 11 residues. V lost 6 bases and J 3 bases, leaving 6 bases between the germline ends. CDR3 DNA sequence: TGTGCCAGCAGCTCGGACTACGAGCAGTACTTC. Protein: CASSSDYEQYF.

The chain is built from TRBV4-1 and TRBJ1-2; TRBD1 matches at 9 bases. The CDR3 totals 14 residues. J gave up 6 bases and V 3 bases, and 5 bases lay outside the gene matches. Germline CDR1 is MGHRA and CDR2 is YSYEKL. CDR3: CASSHPGTGNGYTF. Written as DNA, the CDR3 is TGCGCCAGCAGCCACCCCGGGACAGGGAATGGCTACACCTTC.

This clone came up a few times. The genes are TRBV18 and TRBJ1-3; the D is unclear. Germline assignment: CDR1 KGHSH and CDR2 LQKENI. CDR3 length: 16 residues. Trimming took off 4 bases at V and 0 bases at J, with 13 bases between the two ends. The CDR3 DNA follows: TGTGCCAGCTCACAAGATAGTAGCGACTCTGGAAACACCATATATTTT. This translates into CASSQDSSDSGNTIYF.

V is TRBV7-9 and J is TRBJ2-6, with 8 bases matching TRBD2. With V trimmed by 7 bases and J by 0 bases, 11 bases remained unmatched. The CDR3 spans 18 residues. Germline CDR1 is SEHNR and CDR2 is FQNEAQ (reference sequence). The CDR3 here is CASTRPRGGASGANVLTF. The CDR3 DNA reads as TGTGCCAGCACCCGCCCTCGGGGGGGGGCCTCTGGGGCCAACGTCCTGACTTTC. The full variable domain, with the rest looked up from reference TRBV7-9 and TRBJ2-6, is DTGVSQNPRHKITKRGQNVTFRCDPISEHNRLYWYRQTLGQGPEFLTYFQNEAQLEKSRLLSDRFSAERPKGSFSTLEIQRTEQGDSAMYLCASTRPRGGASGANVLTFGAGSRLTVL.

This chain joins TRBV6-5 and TRBJ2-7; D gene ambiguous. The CDR3 loop spans 15 amino acids. Germline assignment: CDR1 MNHEY and CDR2 SVGAGI. Between the trimmed V and J ends, which lost 0 bases and 3 bases, there was a span of 12 bases. The CDR3 is CASSYSWTGHYEQYF. The DNA for the CDR3 is TGTGCCAGCAGTTACTCGTGGACCGGTCACTACGAGCAGTACTTC.

The chain employs TRBV7-8 and TRBJ2-3, with TRBD1 matching 10 bases. Germline V CDR1 and CDR2: SGHVS, FQNEAQ. V shed 4 bases and J 6 bases; nucleotides not matched to a gene: 10. The CDR3 is 16 amino acids. The CDR3 is CASSSTRQGAVDTQYF. DNA for the CDR3: TGTGCCAGCAGCTCCACTCGACAGGGGGCTGTGGATACGCAGTATTTT.

V is TRBV30 and J is TRBJ2-3, with 7 bases lining up with TRBD1. The V gene end was trimmed by 0 bases and the J gene end by 1 base; junction bases not matched to a gene: 10. The V gene's germline CDR1 is GTSNPN and CDR2 SVGIG (reference sequence). CDR3 length: 17 residues. The CDR3 sequence is CAWSVPRRQGGTDTQYF. Written as DNA, the CDR3 is TGTGCCTGGAGTGTACCGCGACGGCAGGGGGGCACAGATACGCAGTATTTT.

The rearrangement joins TRBV10-3 to TRBJ1-2; possible D gene TRBD1, 5 bases. V lost 4 bases, J lost 6 bases, and 9 bases lay in between. This CDR3 has 12 residues. Germline-derived CDR1 and CDR2 are ENHRY and SYGVKD. CDR3 in DNA: TGTGCCATCAGTGCATCGGGGGATGGCTACACCTTC. Encoded protein: CAISASGDGYTF.

V and J are TRBV19 and TRBJ2-1, with 11 nucleotides matching TRBD1. The CDR3 sequence is 15 residues long. V shed 5 bases and J 8 bases; nucleotides not matched to a gene: 8. Germline CDR1 reads LNHDA; CDR2 reads SQIVND (reference sequence). DNA for the CDR3: TGTGCCAGTAGTCCCCGGGACAGGGGGTCATATGAGCAGTTCTTC. As protein: CASSPRDRGSYEQFF.

The V call is TRBV4-1, the J call TRBJ2-2; D perhaps matches TRBD2 (6 bases). The germline V gene has CDR1 MGHRA and CDR2 YSYEKL. With 0 bases removed from V and 4 bases from J, the gap between germline ends came to 6 bases. This CDR3 is 14 amino acids long. CDR3 amino acids: CASSQDGGTGELFF. The CDR3 bases are TGCGCCAGCAGCCAAGACGGGGGCACCGGGGAGCTGTTTTTT.